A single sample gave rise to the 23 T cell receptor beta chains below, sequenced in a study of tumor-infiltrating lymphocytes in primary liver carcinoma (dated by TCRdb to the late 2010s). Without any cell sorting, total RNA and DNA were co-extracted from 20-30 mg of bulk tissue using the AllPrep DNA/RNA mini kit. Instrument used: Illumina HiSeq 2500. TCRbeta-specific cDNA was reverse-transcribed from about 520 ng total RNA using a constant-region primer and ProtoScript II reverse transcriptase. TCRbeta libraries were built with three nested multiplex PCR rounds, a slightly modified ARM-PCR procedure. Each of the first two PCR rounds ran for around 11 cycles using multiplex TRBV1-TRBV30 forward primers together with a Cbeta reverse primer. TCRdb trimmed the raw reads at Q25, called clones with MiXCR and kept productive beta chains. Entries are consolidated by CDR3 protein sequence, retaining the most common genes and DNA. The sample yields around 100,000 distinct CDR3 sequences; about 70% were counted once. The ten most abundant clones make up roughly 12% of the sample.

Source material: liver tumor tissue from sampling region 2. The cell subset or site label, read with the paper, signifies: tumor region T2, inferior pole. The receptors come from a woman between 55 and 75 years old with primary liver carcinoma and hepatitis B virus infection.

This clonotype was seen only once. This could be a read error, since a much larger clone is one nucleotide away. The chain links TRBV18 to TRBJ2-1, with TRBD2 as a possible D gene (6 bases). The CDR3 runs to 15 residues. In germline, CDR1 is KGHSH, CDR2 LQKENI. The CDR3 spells CASSLQGGSYNERFF. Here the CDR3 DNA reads TGTGCCAGCTCACTGCAGGGAGGATCCTACAATGAGCGGTTCTTC.

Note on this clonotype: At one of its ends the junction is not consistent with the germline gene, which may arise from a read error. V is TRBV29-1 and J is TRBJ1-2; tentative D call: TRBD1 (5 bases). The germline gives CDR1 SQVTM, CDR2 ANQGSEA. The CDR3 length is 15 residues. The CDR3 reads CSLDRGVVWAGGYTF. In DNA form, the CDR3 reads TGCAGCCTTGATCGGGGGGTAGTATGGGCCGGCGGCTACACCTTC.

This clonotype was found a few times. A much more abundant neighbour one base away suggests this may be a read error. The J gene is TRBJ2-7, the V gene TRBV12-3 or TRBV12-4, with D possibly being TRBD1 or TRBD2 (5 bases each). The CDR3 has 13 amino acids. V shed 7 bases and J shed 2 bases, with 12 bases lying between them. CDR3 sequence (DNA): TGTGCCAGCATGAGGGACGCAGCCTACGAGCAGTACTTC. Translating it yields CASMRDAAYEQYF.

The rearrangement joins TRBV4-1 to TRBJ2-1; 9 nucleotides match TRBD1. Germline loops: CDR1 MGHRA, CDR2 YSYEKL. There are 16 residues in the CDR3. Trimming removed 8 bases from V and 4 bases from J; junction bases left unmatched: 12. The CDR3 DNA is TGCGCCAGCCTCACACAGGGGGCTGGGGTATACAATGAGCAGTTCTTC. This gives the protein CASLTQGAGVYNEQFF.

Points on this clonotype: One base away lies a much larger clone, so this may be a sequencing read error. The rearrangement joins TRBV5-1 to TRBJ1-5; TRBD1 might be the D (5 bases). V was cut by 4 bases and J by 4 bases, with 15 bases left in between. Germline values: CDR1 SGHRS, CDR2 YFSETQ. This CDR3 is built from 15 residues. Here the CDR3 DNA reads TGCGCCAGCAGCCCCGGGGCCCTTAGAAATCAGCCCCAGCATTTT. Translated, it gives CASSPGALRNQPQHF.

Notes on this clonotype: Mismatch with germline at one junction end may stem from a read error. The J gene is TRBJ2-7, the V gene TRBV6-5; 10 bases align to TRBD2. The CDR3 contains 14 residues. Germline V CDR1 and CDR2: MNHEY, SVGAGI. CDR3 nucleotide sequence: TGTGCCAGCAACCAAGCGGGAGGGCCCTACGAGCAGTATTTC. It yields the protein CASNQAGGPYEQYF.

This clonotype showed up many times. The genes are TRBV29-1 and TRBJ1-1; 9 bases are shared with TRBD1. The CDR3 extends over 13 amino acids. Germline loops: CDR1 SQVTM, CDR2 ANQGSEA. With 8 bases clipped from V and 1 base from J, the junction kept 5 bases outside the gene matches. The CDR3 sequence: CSSRGQGNTEAFF. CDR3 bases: TGCAGCTCCCGGGGACAGGGGAACACTGAAGCTTTCTTT. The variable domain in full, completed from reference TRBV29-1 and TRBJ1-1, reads SAVISQKPSRDICQRGTSLTIQCQVDSQVTMMFWYRQQPGQSLTLIATANQGSEATYESGFVIDKFPISRPNLTFSTLTVSNMSPEDSSIYLCSSRGQGNTEAFFGQGTRLTVV.

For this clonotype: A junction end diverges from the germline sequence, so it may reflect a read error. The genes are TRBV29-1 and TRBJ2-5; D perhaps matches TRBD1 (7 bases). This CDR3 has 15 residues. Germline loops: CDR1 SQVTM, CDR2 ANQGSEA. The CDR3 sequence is CSVEVRGDIGEAQYF. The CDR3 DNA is TGCAGCGTTGAAGTCAGGGGGGATATTGGAGAGGCCCAGTACTTC.

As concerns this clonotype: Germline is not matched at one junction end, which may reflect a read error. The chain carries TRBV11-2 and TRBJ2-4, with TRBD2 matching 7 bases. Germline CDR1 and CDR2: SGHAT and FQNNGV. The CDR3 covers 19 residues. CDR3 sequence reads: CVSIPRLVGGPRIKNIQYF. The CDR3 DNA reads TGTGTCAGCATCCCTCGACTAGTGGGAGGGCCTCGGATCAAAAACATTCAGTACTTC.

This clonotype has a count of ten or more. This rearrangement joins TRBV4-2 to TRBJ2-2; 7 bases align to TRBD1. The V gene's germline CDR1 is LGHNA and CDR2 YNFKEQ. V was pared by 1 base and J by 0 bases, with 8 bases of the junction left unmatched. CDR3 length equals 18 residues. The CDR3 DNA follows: TGTGCCAGCAGCCAAGTCCCAGACAGGGCGCCGAACACCGGGGAGCTGTTTTTT. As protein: CASSQVPDRAPNTGELFF.

The CDR3, as DNA: TGCGCCAGCAGCTTGGGGGGCCATTCCTACAATGAGCAGTTCTTC. Translating it yields CASSLGGHSYNEQFF. The rearrangement links TRBV5-1 to TRBJ2-1, with TRBD1 as a possible D gene (5 bases). The CDR3 sequence is 15 residues long. Trimming removed 0 bases from V and 1 base from J, with 8 bases in between. CDR1 and CDR2 (germline): SGHRS, YFSETQ.

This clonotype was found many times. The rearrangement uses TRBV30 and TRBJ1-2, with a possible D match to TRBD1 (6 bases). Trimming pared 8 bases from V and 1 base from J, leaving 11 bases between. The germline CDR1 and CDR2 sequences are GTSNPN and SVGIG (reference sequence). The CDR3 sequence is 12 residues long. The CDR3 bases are TGTGCCAGATACAGGGTTAACTATGGCTACACCTTC. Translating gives CARYRVNYGYTF.

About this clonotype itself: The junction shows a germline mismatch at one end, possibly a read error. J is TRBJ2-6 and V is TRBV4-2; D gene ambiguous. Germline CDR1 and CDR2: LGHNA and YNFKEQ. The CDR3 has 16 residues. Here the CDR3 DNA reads TGTGCCAGCAGCCAGCAACGAGGCTCTGAGGCCAACGGCCTGACTTTC. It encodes CASSQQRGSEANGLTF.

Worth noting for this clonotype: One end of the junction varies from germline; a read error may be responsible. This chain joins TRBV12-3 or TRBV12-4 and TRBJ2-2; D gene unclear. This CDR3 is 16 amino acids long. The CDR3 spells CATSWIGVGNTGELFF. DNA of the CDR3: TGTGCCACCAGTTGGATCGGAGTAGGGAACACCGGGGAGCTGTTTTTT.

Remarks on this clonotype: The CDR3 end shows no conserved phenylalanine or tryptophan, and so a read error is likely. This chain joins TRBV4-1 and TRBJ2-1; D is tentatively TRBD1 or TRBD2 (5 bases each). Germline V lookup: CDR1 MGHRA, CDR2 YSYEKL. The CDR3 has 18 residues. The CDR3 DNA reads TGCGCGAGCAGCGAAGGGGACGGAGCGGCAATGGTCTTAGATGAGCAGTTCTTA. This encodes CASSEGDGAAMVLDEQFL.

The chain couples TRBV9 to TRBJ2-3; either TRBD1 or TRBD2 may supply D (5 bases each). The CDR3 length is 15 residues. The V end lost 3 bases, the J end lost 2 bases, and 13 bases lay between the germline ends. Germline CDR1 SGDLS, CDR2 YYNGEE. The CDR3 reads CASSAGTILTDTQYF. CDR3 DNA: TGTGCCAGCAGCGCCGGGACCATACTCACAGATACGCAGTATTTT.

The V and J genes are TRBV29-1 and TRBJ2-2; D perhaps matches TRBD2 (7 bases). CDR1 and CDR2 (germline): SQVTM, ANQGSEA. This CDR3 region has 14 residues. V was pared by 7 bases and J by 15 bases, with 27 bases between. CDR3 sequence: CSAARGAGHGVLFF. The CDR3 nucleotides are TGCAGCGCCGCTCGGGGGGCCGGCCACGGGGTGTTGTTTTTT.

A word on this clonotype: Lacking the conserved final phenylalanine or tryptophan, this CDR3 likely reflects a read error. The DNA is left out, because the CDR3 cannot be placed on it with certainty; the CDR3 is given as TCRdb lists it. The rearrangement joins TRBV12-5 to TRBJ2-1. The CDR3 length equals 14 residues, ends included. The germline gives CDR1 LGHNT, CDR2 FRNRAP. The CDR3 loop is CASGFEVAYNEQLL.

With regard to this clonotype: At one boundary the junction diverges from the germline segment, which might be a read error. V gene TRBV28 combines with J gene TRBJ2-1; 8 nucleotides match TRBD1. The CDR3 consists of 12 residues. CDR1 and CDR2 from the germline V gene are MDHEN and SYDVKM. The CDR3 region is CASSRTGIEQSF. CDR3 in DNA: TGTGCCAGCAGTCGGACAGGGATTGAGCAGTCCTTC.

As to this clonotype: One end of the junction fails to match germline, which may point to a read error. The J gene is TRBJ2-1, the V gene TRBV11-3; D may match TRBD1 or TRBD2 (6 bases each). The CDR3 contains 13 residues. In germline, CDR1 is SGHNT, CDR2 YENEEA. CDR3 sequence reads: CASGTGGYNGQFF. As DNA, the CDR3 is TGTGCCAGCGGTACCGGGGGCTACAATGGGCAGTTCTTC. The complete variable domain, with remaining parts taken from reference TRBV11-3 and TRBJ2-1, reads EAGVVQSPRYKIIEKKQPVAFWCNPISGHNTLYWYLQNLGQGPELLIRYENEEAVDDSQLPKDRFSAERLKGVDSTLKIQPAELGDSAVYLCASGTGGYNGQFFGPGTRLTVL.

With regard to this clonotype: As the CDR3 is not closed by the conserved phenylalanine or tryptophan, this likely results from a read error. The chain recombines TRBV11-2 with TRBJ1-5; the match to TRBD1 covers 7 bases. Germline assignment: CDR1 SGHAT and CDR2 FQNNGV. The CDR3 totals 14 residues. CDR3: CASSQTGSDQPQHL. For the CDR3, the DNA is TGTGCCAGCAGCCAGACAGGGTCTGATCAACCCCAGCATCTT.

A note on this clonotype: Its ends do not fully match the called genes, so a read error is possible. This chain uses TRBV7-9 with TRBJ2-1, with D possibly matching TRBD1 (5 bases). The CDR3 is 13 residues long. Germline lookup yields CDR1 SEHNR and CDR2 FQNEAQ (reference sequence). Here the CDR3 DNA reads TGTGCCGGCAGCTTAGGACAAAACAATGAGCAGTTCTTC. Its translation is CAGSLGQNNEQFF.

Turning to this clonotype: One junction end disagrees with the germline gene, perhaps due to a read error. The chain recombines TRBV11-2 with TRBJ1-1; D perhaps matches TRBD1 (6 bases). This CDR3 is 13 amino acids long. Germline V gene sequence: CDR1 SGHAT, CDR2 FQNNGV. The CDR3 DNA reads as TGTGCCAGCGGCACTCAGGGGAACACCGAAGCTTTCTTT. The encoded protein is CASGTQGNTEAFF.